These 27 T cell receptor beta chains came from one sample sequenced in a study of blood T cell repertoires in COVID-19. Method: immunoSEQ multiplex PCR; TCRdb's copy keeps in-frame clones and lacks some. Here the sample spans under 100,000 clones, around 86% being singletons. The sequencing input was peripheral blood. The origin of the receptors is a human donor in a cohort sampled during active COVID-19.

This chain links TRBV19 with TRBJ1-3; no firm D call. The CDR3 is 14 residues long. The ends were cut back, 1 base at V and 0 bases at J, with 4 bases in the middle. In germline, CDR1 is LNHDA, CDR2 SQIVND (reference sequence). CDR3 sequence (DNA): TGTGCCAGTAGTATAGCCTCCTCTGGAAACACCATATATTTT. Amino acids: CASSIASSGNTIYF.

The CDR3 region is CASSRTGSGGNTIYF. The CDR3 DNA follows: TGCGCCAGCAGCCGGACAGGGTCGGGTGGAAACACCATATATTTT. The rearrangement links TRBV5-1 to TRBJ1-3; the match to TRBD1 covers 8 bases. Per the germline V gene, CDR1 is SGHRS and CDR2 is YFSETQ. V was pared by 4 bases and J by 3 bases, with 6 bases of the junction left unmatched. The CDR3 extends over 15 amino acids. The whole variable domain, remainder taken from reference TRBV5-1 and TRBJ1-3, is KAGVTQTPRYLIKTRGQQVTLSCSPISGHRSVSWYQQTPGQGLQFLFEYFSETQRNKGNFPGRFSGRQFSNSRSEMNVSTLELGDSALYLCASSRTGSGGNTIYFGEGSWLTVV.

V is TRBV9 and J is TRBJ2-1; perhaps TRBD2 as D (5 bases). V was cut by 0 bases and J by 10 bases, with 8 bases left in between. Germline values: CDR1 SGDLS, CDR2 YYNGEE. This CDR3 has 12 amino acids. CDR3 sequence reads: CASSVGRNEQFF. CDR3 coding DNA: TGTGCCAGCAGCGTAGGGAGGAACGAGCAGTTCTTC.

This chain links TRBV5-1 with TRBJ2-3; the D gene is possibly TRBD1 (5 bases). The CDR3 is 15 amino acids. Germline CDR1 SGHRS, CDR2 YFSETQ. Trimming took off 6 bases at V and 3 bases at J, with 17 bases between the two ends. CDR3 DNA: TGCGCCAGCAAGGTGCAGGGCTTTCCTACAGATACGCAGTATTTT. Translation gives CASKVQGFPTDTQYF.

The chain joins TRBV27 to TRBJ2-7; the D gene is possibly TRBD1 (6 bases). V lost 8 bases and J lost 0, with 14 bases in between. This CDR3 comprises 14 residues. CDR1 is MNHEY and CDR2 is SMNVEV in the germline V gene (reference sequence). CDR3 sequence: CASRTGTSSYEQYF. The CDR3 nucleotides are TGTGCCAGCCGGACCGGGACAAGCTCCTACGAGCAGTACTTC.

DNA for the CDR3: TGTGCCAGCAGCGCCCGGACAGGGCGGGCCTATGGCTACACCTTC. As protein: CASSARTGRAYGYTF. The chain recombines TRBV7-9 with TRBJ1-2, with 8 positions matching TRBD1. Trimming cost V 5 bases and J 4 bases; bases outside gene matches: 9. CDR1 SEHNR and CDR2 FQNEAQ come from the germline V gene (reference sequence). This CDR3 has 15 residues.

Notes on this clone: At one end the junction does not follow the germline gene, possibly because of a read error. The sample has other DNA sequences that encode this CDR3 too. The chain has TRBV27 and TRBJ2-4; D might be TRBD2 (6 bases). The length of the CDR3 is 17 residues. Germline V CDR1 and CDR2: MNHEY, SMNVEV (reference sequence). CDR3 amino acids: CASSPRPWQGGRNIQYF. Here the CDR3 DNA reads TGTGCCAGCAGTCCTCGGCCCTGGCAGGGAGGAAGAAACATTCAGTACTTT.

CDR3: CAISAPAPTSGIGKTQYF. In DNA, the CDR3 is TGTGCCATTTCGGCTCCAGCCCCGACTAGCGGGATCGGAAAGACCCAGTACTTC. The J gene is TRBJ2-5, the V gene TRBV10-3; TRBD2 agrees at 11 bases. The CDR3 sequence is 18 residues long. Germline V gene lookup returns CDR1 ENHRY and CDR2 SYGVKD. V lost 9 bases and J lost 6; bases outside the gene matches: 21.

The chain carries TRBV5-1 and TRBJ2-3; D unclear. The CDR3 loop spans 13 amino acids. Germline CDR1 reads SGHRS; CDR2 reads YFSETQ. V was clipped by 2 bases and J by 2 bases, with 6 bases between them. DNA for the CDR3: TGCGCCAGCAGCTTTTCTAACACAGATACGCAGTATTTT. Protein sequence: CASSFSNTDTQYF.

The CDR3 region has the DNA TGTGCCACGGGGGAACCTGGACAGCAAGAGACCCAGTACTTC. This translates into CATGEPGQQETQYF. V gene TRBV24-1 combines with J gene TRBJ2-5, with D perhaps TRBD1 (6 bases). This CDR3 contains 14 residues. Trimming took 10 bases from V and 2 from J, leaving 16 bases between them. Germline CDR1 reads KGHDR; CDR2 reads SFDVKD.

The chain couples TRBV29-1 to TRBJ2-4; 8 bases line up with TRBD1. Trimming took 7 bases from V and 2 from J; bases not matched to a gene: 7. The CDR3 is made up of 14 amino acids. Germline V gene lookup returns CDR1 SQVTM and CDR2 ANQGSEA. CDR3 sequence (DNA): TGCAGCGCCGCGGACAGGGTGTCCAAAAACATTCAGTACTTC. Its protein is CSAADRVSKNIQYF. The whole variable domain, filled in from reference TRBV29-1 and TRBJ2-4, reads SAVISQKPSRDICQRGTSLTIQCQVDSQVTMMFWYRQQPGQSLTLIATANQGSEATYESGFVIDKFPISRPNLTFSTLTVSNMSPEDSSIYLCSAADRVSKNIQYFGAGTRLSVL.

The chain couples TRBV11-3 to TRBJ2-3, with 7 bases identical to TRBD1. The length of the CDR3 is 14 residues. Germline CDR1 reads SGHNT; CDR2 reads YENEEA. The V and J ends lost 3 bases and 0 bases, in that order; junction bases with no gene match: 0. The CDR3 DNA reads TGTGCCAGCAGCTTGGGACAGAGCACAGATACGCAGTATTTT. Encoded protein: CASSLGQSTDTQYF.

The J gene is TRBJ2-5, the V gene TRBV5-1, with TRBD2 matching over 13 bases. This CDR3 contains 16 residues. The germline V gene encodes CDR1 SGHRS and CDR2 YFSETQ. The V gene end was trimmed by 4 bases and the J gene end by 5 bases; junction bases not matched to a gene: 8. CDR3 protein: CASSPPGLAGRETQYF. DNA of the CDR3: TGCGCCAGCAGCCCCCCGGGACTAGCGGGAAGGGAGACCCAGTACTTC.

This chain joins TRBV28 and TRBJ2-1; D is unresolved. Trimming removed 2 bases at V and 5 bases at J, with 13 bases between. CDR3 length equals 15 residues. CDR1 is MDHEN, CDR2 SYDVKM, per germline. CDR3 bases: TGTGCCAGCAGTTTACCCAGCCCTCTAGACAATGAGCAGTTCTTC. This gives the protein CASSLPSPLDNEQFF.

The chain recombines TRBV6-6 with TRBJ1-3; D not certain. Germline V gene data show CDR1 as MNHNY and CDR2 as SVGAGI (reference sequence). This CDR3 spans 15 amino acids. The ends were cut back, 2 bases at V and 2 bases at J, with 10 bases in the middle. The CDR3 DNA is TGTGCCAGCAGTTACGGGGAGAGGGCTGGAAACACCATATATTTT. Encoded protein: CASSYGERAGNTIYF.

The J gene is TRBJ2-1, the V gene TRBV27; 13 nucleotides agree with TRBD2. The CDR3 contains 18 residues. Germline-derived CDR1 and CDR2 are MNHEY and SMNVEV (reference sequence). The ends lost 4 bases at V and 3 bases at J; junction bases unmatched: 9. CDR3 in DNA: TGTGCCAGCAGTTCGGCGACTAGCGGGAGGAATCGCTACAATGAGCAGTTCTTC. Its translation: CASSSATSGRNRYNEQFF.

The rearrangement joins TRBV2 to TRBJ2-3; 11 nucleotides line up with TRBD2. Per germline, CDR1 SNHLY and CDR2 FYNNEI. This CDR3 has 17 residues. The V segment lost 8 bases and the J segment 2 bases; nucleotides outside the gene matches: 12. CDR3 sequence: CASETSGSGWATDTQYF. CDR3 in DNA: TGTGCCAGCGAAACTAGCGGGAGCGGTTGGGCCACAGATACGCAGTATTTT.

This clone was detected only once. One junction end disagrees with the germline gene, perhaps due to a read error. The chain joins TRBV6-6 to TRBJ2-5; 9 bases line up with TRBD2. CDR1 and CDR2 from the germline V gene are MNHNY and SVGAGI (reference sequence). This CDR3 has 16 amino acids. The CDR3 loop reads CAGSRQGGRAQETQYF. For the CDR3, the DNA is TGTGCCGGCAGCCGACAGGGCGGGAGGGCTCAAGAGACCCAGTACTTC.

The chain recombines TRBV18 with TRBJ2-1; weak D call: TRBD2 (6 bases). The germline gives CDR1 KGHSH, CDR2 LQKENI. The CDR3 is 12 amino acids. Deletions cut 5 bases from V and 4 bases from J, with 6 bases between. The CDR3 region is CASSSGYNEQFF. CDR3 in DNA: TGTGCCAGCTCAAGCGGGTACAATGAGCAGTTCTTC.

The V call is TRBV3-1 (or the pseudogene TRBV3-2), the J call TRBJ2-2, with 10 positions matching TRBD2. CDR1 and CDR2 from the germline V gene are LGHDT and YNNKEL (reference sequence). V lost 4 bases, J lost 6 bases, and 8 bases stayed unmatched. CDR3 length equals 16 residues. The CDR3 region has the DNA TGTGCCAGCAGCCCCCTAGCGGGAGAAGGGGCCGGGGAGCTGTTTTTT. It codes for CASSPLAGEGAGELFF.

J is TRBJ2-2 and V is TRBV4-2; TRBD2 matches at 8 bases. J gave up 6 bases and V 1 base, and 7 bases lay outside the gene matches. The length of the CDR3 is 16 residues. The germline V gene encodes CDR1 LGHNA and CDR2 YNFKEQ. CDR3 loop: CASSQVRAGEAGELFF. The CDR3 DNA is TGTGCCAGCAGCCAAGTTCGAGCGGGAGAGGCCGGGGAGCTGTTTTTT.

The rearrangement uses TRBV7-2 and TRBJ2-1; 11 nucleotides align to TRBD2. The germline CDR1 and CDR2 sequences are SGHTA and FQGNSA. This CDR3 has 14 residues. V gave up 10 bases and J gave up 7 bases; unmatched junction bases: 9. The CDR3, as DNA: TGTGCCACTTCACTAGCGGGAGTAAGAAATGAGCAGTTCTTC. Translation gives CATSLAGVRNEQFF.

J is TRBJ1-2 and V is TRBV10-3; 9 bases match TRBD1. V was clipped by 6 bases and J by 1 base; unmatched bases: 6. Germline CDR1 reads ENHRY; CDR2 reads SYGVKD. The CDR3 extends over 15 amino acids. CDR3 nucleotides: TGTGCCATCAGCGACCCGGGACAGGGTAACTATGGCTACACCTTC. This translates into CAISDPGQGNYGYTF.

This chain joins TRBV5-1 and TRBJ2-7, with 8 bases fitting TRBD1. This CDR3 spans 15 amino acids. CDR1 is SGHRS and CDR2 is YFSETQ in the germline V gene. Trimming took 3 bases from V and 7 from J; bases not matched to a gene: 12. CDR3 region: CASSSVDQGASEQYF. CDR3 nucleotides: TGCGCCAGCAGCTCCGTGGATCAGGGGGCGAGTGAGCAGTACTTC.

This clone was seen more than once but under ten times. V gene TRBV11-2 combines with J gene TRBJ2-5; 9 bases align to TRBD2. CDR3 length: 14 amino acids. V shed 7 bases and J 7 bases; nucleotides not matched to a gene: 10. Germline V gene sequence: CDR1 SGHAT, CDR2 FQNNGV. CDR3 sequence: CASTSDSGGWTQYF. CDR3 nucleotide sequence: TGTGCCAGCACCTCGGATAGCGGGGGCTGGACCCAGTACTTC.

The chain combines TRBV18 with TRBJ1-1; D gene ambiguous. The CDR3 runs to 14 residues. Trimming took off 0 bases at V and 1 base at J, with 6 bases between the two ends. Germline values: CDR1 KGHSH, CDR2 LQKENI. CDR3 loop: CASSPPRGNTEAFF. CDR3 in DNA: TGTGCCAGCTCACCACCACGCGGGAACACTGAAGCTTTCTTT.

The chain recombines TRBV7-9 with TRBJ1-2; D remains ambiguous. The CDR3 runs 16 residues. From germline, CDR1 is SEHNR and CDR2 FQNEAQ (reference sequence). Trimming left V 5 bases short and J 5 bases short, with 21 bases between. CDR3 nucleotides: TGTGCCAGCAGCCCCGTAACGCTCAGCGGCTTTTATGGCTACACCTTC. It encodes CASSPVTLSGFYGYTF.